Presented here are 11 T cell receptor beta chains from one specimen sequenced in a study of cytomegalovirus exposure and HLA in healthy donors. The PCR ran on 60 Vbeta and 13 Jbeta primers. This table comes from immunoSEQ multiplex PCR, and its TCRdb copy is limited to in-frame clones, with some not included. In the table there are under 100,000 clones, 79% of which are singletons. The material sequenced was PBMCs. The receptors come from a man aged 25-40 years in good health and CMV-seronegative.

The chain has TRBV6-5 and TRBJ1-2, with 10 bases aligning to TRBD1. The CDR3 extends over 13 amino acids. V shed 6 bases and J 6 bases; nucleotides not matched to a gene: 4. Germline assignment: CDR1 MNHEY and CDR2 SVGAGI. CDR3 coding DNA: TGTGCCAGCAGGGGACAGGGGCCCCATGGCTACACCTTC. Translated: CASRGQGPHGYTF.

V usage is TRBV30 and J usage is TRBJ1-5, with 8 bases matching TRBD1. The CDR3 runs 14 residues. Germline CDR1 is GTSNPN and CDR2 is SVGIG (reference sequence). The V and J ends lost 3 bases and 4 bases, in that order; junction bases with no gene match: 5. For the CDR3, the DNA is TGTGCCTGGAGAGGACAGGGAGGAAATCAGCCCCAGCATTTT. Amino acid sequence: CAWRGQGGNQPQHF.

This rearrangement joins TRBV30 to TRBJ2-5; TRBD2 matches at 12 bases. The trim removed 0 bases at V and 0 bases at J, leaving 8 bases unmatched. CDR1 GTSNPN and CDR2 SVGIG come from the germline V gene (reference sequence). This CDR3 has 18 residues. CDR3 DNA sequence: TGTGCCTGGAGTGTAAAGCTAGCGGGGGGGCTGGACCAAGAGACCCAGTACTTC. Protein sequence: CAWSVKLAGGLDQETQYF.

CDR3 nucleotides: TGTGCCAGCAGACTAAGCGGGGGGCCGAATGAGCAGTTCTTC. It encodes CASRLSGGPNEQFF. The V call is TRBV2, the J call TRBJ2-1; 9 bases agree with TRBD2. Losses at the gene ends were 6 bases for V and 7 bases for J; bases not matched to a gene: 7. From germline, CDR1 is SNHLY and CDR2 FYNNEI. The CDR3 is 14 residues long.

The V call is TRBV28, the J call TRBJ2-7; D may be TRBD2 (5 bases). CDR3 size: 15 residues. The germline V and J ends were trimmed by 5 bases and 2 bases, with 16 bases remaining between them. From germline, CDR1 is MDHEN and CDR2 SYDVKM. The CDR3 nucleotides are TGTGCCAGCAGTAAGACACACGGACTTACCTACGAGCAGTACTTC. It encodes CASSKTHGLTYEQYF.

The J gene is TRBJ1-5, the V gene TRBV7-6; no clear D. CDR1 and CDR2 (germline): SGHVS, FNYEAQ. V lost 4 bases, J lost 8 bases, and 9 bases lay in between. The CDR3 sequence is 12 residues long. The CDR3 coding sequence is TGTGCCAGCAGCTCTCTCGGTGAGCCCCAGCATTTT. This codes for CASSSLGEPQHF.

This clone has only one observation. The chain joins TRBV5-1 to TRBJ2-7, with D maybe TRBD1 (6 bases). CDR1 and CDR2 from the germline V gene are SGHRS and YFSETQ. V lost 0 bases and J 0 bases, leaving 10 bases between the germline ends. This CDR3 has 15 amino acids. The CDR3 protein is CASSLERTVSYEQYF. CDR3 bases: TGCGCCAGCAGCTTGGAGCGGACAGTCTCCTACGAGCAGTACTTC.

The chain is built from TRBV30 and TRBJ1-5, with D possibly matching TRBD1 (5 bases). V was pared by 0 bases and J by 7 bases, with 10 bases between. CDR1 and CDR2 from the germline V gene are GTSNPN and SVGIG (reference sequence). This CDR3 contains 13 residues. The CDR3 nucleotides are TGTGCCTGGAGTGTAGGGGAGGGCCAGCCCCAGCATTTT. Translated: CAWSVGEGQPQHF.

This clone has more than one count but fewer than ten. The chain recombines TRBV4-2 with TRBJ1-3; D gene unclear. The V gene's germline CDR1 is LGHNA and CDR2 YNFKEQ. The CDR3 sequence is 15 residues long. With 2 bases removed from V and 0 bases from J, the gap between germline ends came to 8 bases. CDR3: CASSQRGLSGNTIYF. CDR3 DNA sequence: TGTGCCAGCAGCCAACGGGGTCTCTCTGGAAACACCATATATTTT.

This clone was picked up a small number of times. Within the sample, other DNA sequences also encode this same CDR3. The chain employs TRBV18 and TRBJ1-1, with a weak D call TRBD1 (5 bases). Between the trimmed V and J ends, which lost 2 bases and 1 base, there was a span of 5 bases. The CDR3 spans 13 residues. The germline gives CDR1 KGHSH, CDR2 LQKENI. CDR3 amino acids: CASSPGQNTEAFF. Written as DNA, the CDR3 is TGTGCCAGCTCACCAGGACAGAACACTGAAGCTTTCTTT.

V gene TRBV6-1 combines with J gene TRBJ2-7, with 8 bases that match TRBD2. The germline CDR1 and CDR2 sequences are MNHNS and SASEGT. The CDR3 consists of 15 residues. V gave up 7 bases and J gave up 2 bases; unmatched junction bases: 10. CDR3 amino acids: CASTSHGRGAYEQYF. The CDR3 DNA reads TGTGCCAGCACCTCCCACGGGCGGGGGGCCTACGAGCAGTACTTC.